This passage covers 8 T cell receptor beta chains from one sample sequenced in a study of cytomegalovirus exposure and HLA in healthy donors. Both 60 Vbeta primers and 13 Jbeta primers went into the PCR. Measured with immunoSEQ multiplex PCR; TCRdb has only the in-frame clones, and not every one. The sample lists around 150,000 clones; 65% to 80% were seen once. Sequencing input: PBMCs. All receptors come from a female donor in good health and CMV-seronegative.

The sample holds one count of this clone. Here the CDR3 reads CAISEPNGYEQYF. CDR3 coding DNA: TGTGCCATCAGTGAGCCTAACGGCTACGAGCAGTACTTC. This sequence joins TRBV10-3 and TRBJ2-7; D is undetermined. This CDR3 contains 13 residues. Germline CDR1 ENHRY, CDR2 SYGVKD. V lost 2 bases, J lost 3 bases, and 8 bases lay in between.

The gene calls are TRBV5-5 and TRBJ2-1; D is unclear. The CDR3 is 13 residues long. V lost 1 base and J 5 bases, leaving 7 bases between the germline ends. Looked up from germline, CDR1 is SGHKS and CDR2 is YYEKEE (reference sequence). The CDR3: CASSLTVNNEQFF. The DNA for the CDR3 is TGTGCCAGCAGCTTGACAGTTAACAATGAGCAGTTCTTC.

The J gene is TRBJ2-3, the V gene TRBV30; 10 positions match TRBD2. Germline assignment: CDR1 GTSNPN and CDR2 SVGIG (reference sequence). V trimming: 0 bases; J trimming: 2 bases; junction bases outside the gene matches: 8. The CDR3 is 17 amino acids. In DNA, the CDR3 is TGTGCCTGGAGTGTCGTGTCTAGCGGGGGATACACAGATACGCAGTATTTT. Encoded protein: CAWSVVSSGGYTDTQYF. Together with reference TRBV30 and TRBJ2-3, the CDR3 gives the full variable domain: SQTIHQWPATLVQPVGSPLSLECTVEGTSNPNLYWYRQAAGRGLQLLFYSVGIGQISSEVPQNLSASRPQDRQFILSSKKLLLSDSGFYLCAWSVVSSGGYTDTQYFGPGTRLTVL.

The CDR3 region has the DNA TGCGCCAGCAGCTTGGCTATCAATCAAGGCACAGATACGCAGTATTTT. Amino acids: CASSLAINQGTDTQYF. The chain combines TRBV5-1 with TRBJ2-3; no reliable D call. CDR1 and CDR2 (germline): SGHRS, YFSETQ. This CDR3 is built from 16 residues. The germline V and J ends were trimmed by 0 bases and 1 base, with 12 bases remaining between them.

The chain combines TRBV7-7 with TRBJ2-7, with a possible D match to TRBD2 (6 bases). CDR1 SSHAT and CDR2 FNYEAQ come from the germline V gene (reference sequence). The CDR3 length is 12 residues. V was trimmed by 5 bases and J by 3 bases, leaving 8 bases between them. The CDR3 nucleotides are TGTGCCAGCAGCCCCGGGGGCTACGAGCAGTACTTC. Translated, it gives CASSPGGYEQYF.

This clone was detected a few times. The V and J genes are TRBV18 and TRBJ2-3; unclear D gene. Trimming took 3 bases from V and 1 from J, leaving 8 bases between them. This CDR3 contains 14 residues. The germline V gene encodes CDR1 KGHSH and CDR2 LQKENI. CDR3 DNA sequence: TGTGCCAGCTCACCGACAAGTGGCACAGATACGCAGTATTTT. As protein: CASSPTSGTDTQYF.

The CDR3 region has the DNA TGCAGCGTTGGCGGCGGGGGGGGGTACGAGCAGTACTTC. The encoded protein is CSVGGGGGYEQYF. The chain employs TRBV29-1 and TRBJ2-7, with 9 positions matching TRBD2. The CDR3 totals 13 residues. Germline CDR1 is SQVTM and CDR2 is ANQGSEA. The V segment lost 4 bases and the J segment 4 bases; nucleotides outside the gene matches: 5.

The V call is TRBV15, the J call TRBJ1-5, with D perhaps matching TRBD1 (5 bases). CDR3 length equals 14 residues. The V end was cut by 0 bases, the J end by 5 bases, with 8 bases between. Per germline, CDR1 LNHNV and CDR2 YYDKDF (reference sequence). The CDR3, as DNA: TGTGCCACCAGCAGAGACAGGGAATATCAGCCCCAGCATTTT. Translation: CATSRDREYQPQHF.